The 7 T cell receptor beta chains listed next were all sequenced from one sample in a study of CD8+CD57+ T cells in acquired aplastic anemia. Genomic DNA constituted the template upon which TCR beta VDJ and CDR3 profiling was performed. From the reads, TCRdb called clonotypes with MiXCR, one entry per CDR3 protein. The sample has 150,000 to 180,000 distinct CDR3 sequences; 52% are singletons. Patients selected for sequencing had displayed CD8+CD57+ cell expansion by flow cytometry. The specimen sequenced was sorted CD4+, CD8+, or CD8+CD57+ T cells (not recorded which) from PBMCs. The receptor source for this set is a human donor with aplastic anemia.

This chain links TRBV20-1 with TRBJ2-7, with 8 nucleotides matching TRBD1. With 5 bases clipped from V and 1 base from J, the junction kept 1 base outside the gene matches. There are 12 residues in the CDR3. Per the germline V gene, CDR1 is DFQATT and CDR2 is SNEGSKA (reference sequence). The CDR3 nucleotides are TGCAGTGCTGGGGACAGGTCCTACGAGCAGTACTTC. Protein product: CSAGDRSYEQYF.

The V call is TRBV10-3, the J call TRBJ2-7; D is perhaps TRBD2 (6 bases). The CDR3 covers 15 residues. Germline loops: CDR1 ENHRY, CDR2 SYGVKD. The V end lost 6 bases, the J end lost 0 bases, and 15 bases lay between the germline ends. CDR3: CAIRYGGGSSYEQYF. CDR3 DNA: TGTGCCATCAGGTACGGTGGGGGGAGCTCCTACGAGCAGTACTTC.

This clonotype was counted many times. The chain employs TRBV7-9 and TRBJ2-7; a weak D match, TRBD1 (6 bases). V was shortened by 5 bases and J by 7 bases, with 12 bases between the two germline ends. The CDR3 is made up of 12 amino acids. The germline gives CDR1 SEHNR, CDR2 FQNEAQ (reference sequence). The chain's CDR3 is CASSVNQGEQYF. CDR3 in DNA: TGTGCCAGCAGCGTAAATCAGGGGGAGCAGTACTTC.

Within the sample, this clonotype is medium-sized (0.01 to 0.1%). The chain recombines TRBV20-1 with TRBJ1-5, with D possibly matching TRBD1 (6 bases). V was clipped by 1 base and J by 5 bases, with 12 bases between them. This CDR3 comprises 14 residues. CDR1 DFQATT and CDR2 SNEGSKA come from the germline V gene (reference sequence). The DNA for the CDR3 is TGCAGTGCTAGAGGGGGGGCGGAATATCAGCCCCAGCATTTT. It is translated as CSARGGAEYQPQHF.

V usage is TRBV10-2 and J usage is TRBJ1-2; TRBD1 agrees at 9 bases. The CDR3 sequence is 17 residues long. V gave up 1 base and J gave up 2 bases; unmatched junction bases: 8. Per the germline V gene, CDR1 is WSHSY and CDR2 is SAAADI. In DNA form, the CDR3 reads TGCGCCAGCAGTGAGTGGAACAGGGGGCAAGTAAACTATGGCTACACCTTC. It specifies CASSEWNRGQVNYGYTF.

This clonotype was counted many times. This chain links TRBV6-1 with TRBJ1-6; weak D call: TRBD1 (5 bases). Trimming pared 6 bases from V and 9 bases from J, leaving 18 bases between. The CDR3 has 15 residues. CDR1 MNHNS and CDR2 SASEGT come from the germline V gene. The CDR3: CASSVPRGTVSPLHF. DNA of the CDR3: TGTGCCAGCAGCGTCCCCCGGGGCACCGTTTCACCCCTCCACTTT.

This clonotype came up a few times. The CDR3 coding sequence is TGTGCCAGCAGCCTTTCAGAAGGGGTATACACTGAAGCTTTCTTT. As protein: CASSLSEGVYTEAFF. V is TRBV3-1 and J is TRBJ1-1, with D tentatively TRBD1 (5 bases). CDR3 length equals 15 residues. CDR1 is LGHDT and CDR2 is YNNKEL in the germline V gene (reference sequence). Trimming stripped 4 bases from V and 3 bases from J, with 15 bases between.